Shown below are 15 T cell receptor beta chains from a single sample sequenced in a study of identical twins. TCRdb independently ran MiXCR on the 5' RACE reads; one entry per CDR3 protein. The sample lists some 240,000 distinct CDR3 sequences, about 11% occurring once. Specimen: memory T cells sorted from blood. The receptors shown here come from a man aged 50-60 years in good health.

There are many counts of this clonotype. V gene TRBV6-5 combines with J gene TRBJ2-7; D unresolved. V lost 0 bases and J 3 bases, leaving 6 bases between the germline ends. The CDR3 has 13 amino acids. The germline CDR1 and CDR2 sequences are MNHEY and SVGAGI. In nucleotides, the CDR3 is TGTGCCAGCAGTTACTCCCGATACTACGAGCAGTACTTC. It yields the protein CASSYSRYYEQYF.

This clonotype appeared many times. The chain is built from TRBV28 and TRBJ2-1; D may be TRBD1 (5 bases). The germline CDR1 and CDR2 sequences are MDHEN and SYDVKM. The CDR3 is 13 residues long. V lost 7 bases to trimming and J lost 4 bases, with 11 bases between them. In nucleotides, the CDR3 is TGTGCCAGCAAAGACAGTGGGTACAATGAGCAGTTCTTC. This sequence encodes CASKDSGYNEQFF.

This clonotype has ten or more counts. The rearrangement uses TRBV15 and TRBJ1-2; no clear D gene. V lost 0 bases to trimming and J lost 8 bases, with 10 bases between them. CDR3 length: 13 amino acids. Germline assignment: CDR1 LNHNV and CDR2 YYDKDF (reference sequence). The chain's CDR3 is CATSRDRTGGYTF. CDR3 nucleotides: TGTGCCACCAGCAGAGATAGGACGGGAGGCTACACCTTC.

This clonotype was detected ten times or more. The V call is TRBV9, the J call TRBJ2-1; 8 bases match TRBD2. CDR3 length: 17 amino acids. Per germline, CDR1 SGDLS and CDR2 YYNGEE. J lost 0 bases, V lost 0 bases, and 5 bases had no gene match. Here the CDR3 reads CASSVVDSGSSYNEQFF. DNA for the CDR3: TGTGCCAGCAGCGTAGTGGACAGCGGGAGCTCCTACAATGAGCAGTTCTTC.

The chain uses TRBV30 and TRBJ1-4; the D is unclear. This CDR3 spans 13 amino acids. V lost 2 bases, J lost 7 bases, and 11 bases lay in between. The germline gives CDR1 GTSNPN, CDR2 SVGIG (reference sequence). This chain's CDR3 is CAWSRAGREKLFF. The CDR3 bases are TGTGCCTGGAGTCGGGCTGGGCGTGAAAAACTGTTTTTT.

The chain joins TRBV6-2 or TRBV6-3 to TRBJ2-7; D is unresolved. The CDR3 sequence is 13 residues long. CDR1 and CDR2 from the germline V gene are MNHEY and SVGEGT. Trimming removed 0 bases from V and 3 bases from J, with 6 bases in between. In DNA form, the CDR3 reads TGTGCCAGCAGTTACTCGACACTCTACGAGCAGTACTTC. This translates into CASSYSTLYEQYF.

This clonotype was observed a few times. This sequence joins TRBV7-2 and TRBJ2-7, with 11 bases fitting TRBD1. This CDR3 contains 13 residues. After removal of 5 bases from V and 5 bases from J, the junction contained 2 bases not matched to a gene. CDR1 is SGHTA and CDR2 is FQGNSA in the germline V gene. CDR3 in amino acids: CASSRTGGDEQYF. DNA of the CDR3: TGTGCCAGCAGCAGGACAGGGGGCGACGAGCAGTACTTC.

The chain joins TRBV12-3 or TRBV12-4 to TRBJ1-1, with D perhaps TRBD1 (6 bases). The CDR3 sequence is 14 residues long. The V and J ends lost 6 bases and 6 bases respectively, with 17 bases between them. The CDR3 loop reads CASSVGAGVPEAFF. As DNA, the CDR3 is TGTGCCAGCAGCGTGGGCGCAGGGGTGCCTGAAGCTTTCTTT.

This clonotype was recorded a few times. The genes are TRBV7-9 and TRBJ2-1, with D possibly matching TRBD1 (6 bases). The CDR3 spans 11 residues. Trimming removed 1 base from V and 15 bases from J, with 10 bases in between. Germline V gene sequence: CDR1 SEHNR, CDR2 FQNEAQ (reference sequence). CDR3 in amino acids: CASSLDTGWFF. The CDR3 DNA is TGTGCCAGCAGCTTAGATACAGGGTGGTTCTTC.

The V gene is TRBV28, the J gene TRBJ2-5; 8 bases are shared with TRBD1. CDR1 and CDR2 (germline): MDHEN, SYDVKM. The CDR3 is made up of 14 amino acids. V shed 5 bases and J 7 bases; nucleotides not matched to a gene: 9. The CDR3 loop reads CASSPTRGHGTQYF. CDR3 bases: TGTGCCAGCAGTCCAACCAGGGGGCACGGGACCCAGTACTTC.

This clonotype was counted many times. V and J are TRBV5-1 and TRBJ2-3, with 9 bases identical to TRBD2. Germline assignment: CDR1 SGHRS and CDR2 YFSETQ. The ends lost 4 bases at V and 3 bases at J; junction bases unmatched: 6. This CDR3 is 15 amino acids long. The CDR3 sequence is CASSLSGGWTDTQYF. Written as DNA, the CDR3 is TGCGCCAGCAGCCTTAGCGGGGGATGGACAGATACGCAGTATTTT.

Many counts were recorded for this clonotype. The chain joins TRBV6-1 to TRBJ1-1; D remains unclear. From germline, CDR1 is MNHNS and CDR2 SASEGT. Between the trimmed V and J ends, which lost 5 bases and 4 bases, there was a span of 11 bases. The CDR3 loop spans 13 amino acids. The CDR3 DNA sequence: TGTGCCAGCAGTACGGGCCAGCTCACTGAAGCTTTCTTT. Encoded protein: CASSTGQLTEAFF.

Only a few counts were recorded for this clonotype. The CDR3 region is CASSPLAPSLQYF. The CDR3, as DNA: TGTGCCAGCAGTCCATTGGCCCCCTCCCTGCAGTACTTC. This sequence joins TRBV6-6 and TRBJ2-7; D is undetermined. The V gene's germline CDR1 is MNHNY and CDR2 SVGAGI (reference sequence). Trimming removed 5 bases from V and 9 bases from J, with 17 bases in between. The CDR3 totals 13 residues.

This clonotype was detected many times. V and J are TRBV5-1 and TRBJ2-1, with TRBD2 matching 16 bases. Germline V gene data show CDR1 as SGHRS and CDR2 as YFSETQ. Trimming removed 4 bases from V and 10 bases from J; junction bases left unmatched: 8. The CDR3 length is 16 residues. CDR3 sequence reads: CASSPSGLAGGREQFF. The DNA of the CDR3 is TGCGCCAGCAGCCCCTCGGGACTAGCGGGAGGGCGAGAGCAGTTCTTC.

The chain recombines TRBV12-3 or TRBV12-4 with TRBJ1-5; D ambiguous. This CDR3 is built from 14 residues. Trimming stripped 3 bases from V and 5 bases from J, with 11 bases between. This chain's CDR3 is CASSFMAADQPQHF. The CDR3 DNA sequence: TGTGCCAGCAGTTTTATGGCAGCCGATCAGCCCCAGCATTTT.